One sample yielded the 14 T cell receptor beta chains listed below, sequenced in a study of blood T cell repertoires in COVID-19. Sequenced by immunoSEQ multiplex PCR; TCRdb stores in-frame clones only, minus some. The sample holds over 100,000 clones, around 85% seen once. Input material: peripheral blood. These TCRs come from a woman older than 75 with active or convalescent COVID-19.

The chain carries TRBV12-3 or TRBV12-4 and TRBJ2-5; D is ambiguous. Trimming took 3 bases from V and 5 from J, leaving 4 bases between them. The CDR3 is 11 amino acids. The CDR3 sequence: CASSFRETQYF. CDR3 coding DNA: TGTGCCAGCAGTTTCCGGGAGACCCAGTACTTC.

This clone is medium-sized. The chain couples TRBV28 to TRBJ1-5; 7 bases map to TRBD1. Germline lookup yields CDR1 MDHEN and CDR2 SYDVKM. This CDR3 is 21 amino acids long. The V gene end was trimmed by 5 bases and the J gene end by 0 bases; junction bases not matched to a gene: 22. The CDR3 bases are TGTGCCAGCAGTCCTCTCCACAGGGGAAAGATTAAGATTAATAGCAATCAGCCCCAGCATTTT. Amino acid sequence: CASSPLHRGKIKINSNQPQHF.

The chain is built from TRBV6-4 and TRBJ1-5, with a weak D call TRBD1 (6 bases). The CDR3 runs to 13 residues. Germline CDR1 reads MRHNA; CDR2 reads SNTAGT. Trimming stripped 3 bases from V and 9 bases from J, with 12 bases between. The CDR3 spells CASSELRGTPQHF. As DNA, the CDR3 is TGTGCCAGCAGTGAGCTCAGGGGTACGCCCCAGCATTTT.

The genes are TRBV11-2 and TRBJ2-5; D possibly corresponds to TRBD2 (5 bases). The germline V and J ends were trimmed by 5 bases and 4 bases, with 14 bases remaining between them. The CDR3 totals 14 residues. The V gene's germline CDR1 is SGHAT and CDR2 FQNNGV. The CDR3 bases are TGTGCCAGCAGCGCGGGTCAGATCGGAGAGACCCAGTACTTC. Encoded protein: CASSAGQIGETQYF.

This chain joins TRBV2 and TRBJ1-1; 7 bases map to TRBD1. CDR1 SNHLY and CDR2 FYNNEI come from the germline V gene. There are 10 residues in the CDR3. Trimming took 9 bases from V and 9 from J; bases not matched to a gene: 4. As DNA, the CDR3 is TGTGCCAGTAGACAGGGCCAAGCTTTCTTT. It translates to CASRQGQAFF.

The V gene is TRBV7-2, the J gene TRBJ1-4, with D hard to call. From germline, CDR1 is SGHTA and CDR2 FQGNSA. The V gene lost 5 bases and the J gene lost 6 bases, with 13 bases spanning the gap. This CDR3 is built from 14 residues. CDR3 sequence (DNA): TGTGCCAGCAGCCCCGAATTTGGAGATGAAAAACTGTTTTTT. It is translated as CASSPEFGDEKLFF.

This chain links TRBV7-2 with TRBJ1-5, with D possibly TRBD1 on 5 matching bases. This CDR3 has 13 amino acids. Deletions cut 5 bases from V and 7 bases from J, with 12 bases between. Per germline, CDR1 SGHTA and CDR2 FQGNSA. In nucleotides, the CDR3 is TGTGCCAGCAGCGTTAGGGGATCGCAGCCCCAGCATTTT. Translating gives CASSVRGSQPQHF.

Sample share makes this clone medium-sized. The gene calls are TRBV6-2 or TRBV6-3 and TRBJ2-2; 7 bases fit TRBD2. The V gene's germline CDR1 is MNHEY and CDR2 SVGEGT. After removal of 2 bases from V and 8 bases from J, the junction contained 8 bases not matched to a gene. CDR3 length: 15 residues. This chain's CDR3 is CASSYGGSRMGELFF. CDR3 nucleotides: TGTGCCAGCAGTTACGGCGGGAGTCGGATGGGGGAGCTGTTTTTT.

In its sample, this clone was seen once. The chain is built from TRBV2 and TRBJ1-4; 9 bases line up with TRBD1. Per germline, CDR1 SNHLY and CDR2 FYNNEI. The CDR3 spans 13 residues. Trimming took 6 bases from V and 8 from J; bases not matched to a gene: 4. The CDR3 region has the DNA TGTGCCAGCAGCACCGGGACAGGGGAAAAACTGTTTTTT. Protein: CASSTGTGEKLFF.

CDR3 protein: CASSQTGGYGYTF. The DNA of the CDR3 is TGTGCCAGCAGCCAAACAGGGGGGTATGGCTACACCTTC. The chain couples TRBV7-8 to TRBJ1-2; 8 bases are shared with TRBD1. CDR3 size: 13 residues. V dropped 5 bases and J dropped 5; count of bases not matched to a gene: 4. The V gene's germline CDR1 is SGHVS and CDR2 FQNEAQ. The entire variable domain, with the rest obtained from reference TRBV7-8 and TRBJ1-2, is as follows: GAGVSQSPRYKVAKRGQDVALRCDPISGHVSLFWYQQALGQGPEFLTYFQNEAQLDKSGLPSDRFFAERPEGSVSTLKIQRTQQEDSAVYLCASSQTGGYGYTFGSGTRLTVV.

CDR3 DNA sequence: TGTGCCAGCAGCCAAGATGCCAGGGGTAACTATGGCTACACCTTC. This translates into CASSQDARGNYGYTF. The chain links TRBV14 to TRBJ1-2, with D tentatively TRBD1 (6 bases). The V and J ends lost 0 bases and 1 base respectively, with 9 bases between them. The CDR3 has 15 amino acids. Germline CDR1 SGHDN, CDR2 FVKESK. Looking up the rest from reference TRBV14 and TRBJ1-2 gives the full variable domain: EAGVTQFPSHSVIEKGQTVTLRCDPISGHDNLYWYRRVMGKEIKFLLHFVKESKQDESGMPNNRFLAERTGGTYSTLKVQPAELEDSGVYFCASSQDARGNYGYTFGSGTRLTVV.

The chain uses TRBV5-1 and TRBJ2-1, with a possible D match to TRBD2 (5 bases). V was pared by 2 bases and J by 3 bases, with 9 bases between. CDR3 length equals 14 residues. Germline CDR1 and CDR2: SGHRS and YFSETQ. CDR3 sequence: CASSFSDVYNEQFF. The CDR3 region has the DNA TGCGCCAGCAGCTTTAGCGACGTCTACAATGAGCAGTTCTTC.

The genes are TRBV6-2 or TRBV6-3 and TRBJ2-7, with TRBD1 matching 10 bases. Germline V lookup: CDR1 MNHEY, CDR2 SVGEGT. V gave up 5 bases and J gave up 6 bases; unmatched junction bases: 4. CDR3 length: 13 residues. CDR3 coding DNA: TGTGCCAGCAGTACCGGACAGGGGGGCGAGCAGTACTTC. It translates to CASSTGQGGEQYF.

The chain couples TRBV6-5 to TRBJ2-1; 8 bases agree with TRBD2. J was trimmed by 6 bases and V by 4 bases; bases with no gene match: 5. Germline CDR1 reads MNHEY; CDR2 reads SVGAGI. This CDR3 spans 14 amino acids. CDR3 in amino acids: CASSLAGGGNEQFF. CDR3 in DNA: TGTGCCAGCAGTTTGGCGGGAGGTGGCAATGAGCAGTTCTTC.